This T cell receptor (beta chain) was sequenced during a study of cytomegalovirus exposure and HLA in healthy donors. Overall study results and limits: Later analysis placed DRB1 highest and HLA-C lowest in TCR association rates, which differed by HLA locus. In a later analysis, TCR beta V- and J-gene trimming showed a link to a missense DCLRE1C variant.

A note on this clone: Its antigen is unidentified.

CDR3 length: 15 residues. Germline assignment: CDR1 LNHDA and CDR2 SQIVND (reference sequence). V lost 3 bases and J 3 bases, leaving 15 bases between the germline ends. Researchers ran the PCR with 60 Vbeta and 13 Jbeta primers. The method was immunoSEQ multiplex PCR; TCRdb's version includes in-frame clones alone and lacks a portion of them. Among roughly 120,000 clones listed, over 60% were seen once. The TCR sequence derives from a man in his sixties in good health and CMV-seropositive. The chain combines TRBV19 with TRBJ2-7; D call uncertain. The sample was PBMCs. In DNA, the CDR3 is TGTGCCAGTAGTATTGGAGCAACCGTTATCTACGAGCAGTACTTC. This encodes CASSIGATVIYEQYF.